This T cell receptor (beta chain) is drawn from a study of human T cells and chemical hapten exposure. The CDR3 is 16 residues long, counting both termini. Germline V gene data show CDR1 as KGHDR and CDR2 as SFDVKD. This clonotype was found many times. Because the CDR3's place on the DNA is in doubt, the DNA is left out and the CDR3 is given as listed by TCRdb. Time point here: patch test 1, 2 weeks after DPC sensitization. Treatment specified: therapeutic diphenylcyclopropenone sensitization with weekly scalp DPC. TCRdb analysed the RACE reads with MiXCR anew, one entry per CDR3 protein. This table holds about 100,000 distinct CDR3 sequences, more than 9.5% found once.

The material sequenced was whole blood, taken in connection with sensitization to the hapten diphenylcyclopropenone (DPC). The V call is TRBV24-1, the J call TRBJ1-1. This TCR was sampled from a woman in her thirties or forties with alopecia areata. Some clones in this sample may be carry-over from other donors' samples. This CDR3 reads CATSDLERDFRAEAFF.